This T cell receptor beta chain was sequenced during a study of blood T cell repertoires in COVID-19. Background on the study: The study drew acute and convalescent COVID-19 samples from the United States, Italy and Spain. PBMCs, B-cell-depleted T cells, or T cells were the source of the cDNA or gDNA that made up the material.

Per the original methods: The assay estimated nucleated cells by amplifying reference gene primers. Repertoires were generated with immunoSEQ multiplex PCR, while TCRdb's copy carries only in-frame clones and drops some. The V and J calls and clone size are taken from that table; D and trimming were inferred from the DNA. This sample has nearly 350,000 clones, with approximately 82% found just once. This clone was picked up one time. This CDR3 has 13 residues. Germline CDR1 reads SGHTA; CDR2 reads FQGNSA. Unmatched junction bases numbered 8, after V lost 5 bases and J lost 7 bases. The chain recombines TRBV7-2 with TRBJ2-7; 7 bases are shared with TRBD2. The TCR sequence derives from a man aged 25-45 years with active or convalescent COVID-19. Sequenced input: peripheral blood. The CDR3 nucleotides are TGTGCCAGCAGCCCGCGCGGGAGTGAGGAGCAGTACTTC. This sequence encodes CASSPRGSEEQYF.